A single sample gave rise to the 16 T cell receptor beta chains below, sequenced in a study of vaccination and CD4 T cells after COVID-19. For these TCRs, the target antigens are not known. Sample treatment: approximately 9-day PBMC culture with coronavirus spike peptide pools or control peptides (ViraFEST assay). The assay that was used to sequence DNA from cultured CD4+ T cells was the Oncomine TCR Beta short-read assay. Each CDR3 protein is one row after TCRdb ran MiXCR on the PCR reads. The sample has approximately 9,500 distinct CDR3 sequences, roughly 61% seen once; the top ten hold about 24%. The sequenced sample consisted of CD4+ T cells from blood, cultured in vitro. The receptors originated from a human donor who had recovered from COVID-19.

V usage is TRBV20-1 and J usage is TRBJ2-3; D is unclear. Germline V gene sequence: CDR1 DFQATT, CDR2 SNEGSKA (reference sequence). Trimming removed 3 bases from V and 6 bases from J, with 4 bases in between. CDR3 size: 10 residues. CDR3 loop: CSARGDTQYF. The DNA of the CDR3 is TGCAGTGCTAGGGGGGATACGCAGTATTTT.

The rearrangement uses TRBV7-3 and TRBJ1-1; no clear D gene. Trimming stripped 3 bases from V and 2 bases from J, with 7 bases between. CDR1 SGHTA and CDR2 FQGTGA come from the germline V gene. The CDR3 runs 13 residues. The DNA for the CDR3 is TGTGCCAGCAGCTTGAACGGAAACACTGAAGCTTTCTTT. It encodes CASSLNGNTEAFF.

In this sample, this clonotype turned up a few times. The genes are TRBV6-5 and TRBJ2-1; D is ambiguous. V lost 4 bases and J lost 8, with 9 bases in between. The CDR3 sequence is 12 residues long. CDR1 and CDR2 (germline): MNHEY, SVGAGI. The CDR3 spells CASSWQWDEQFF. The CDR3 region has the DNA TGTGCCAGCAGTTGGCAGTGGGATGAGCAGTTCTTC.

This chain uses TRBV29-1 with TRBJ1-1, with a weak D call TRBD1 (5 bases). In germline, CDR1 is SQVTM, CDR2 ANQGSEA. Trimming pared 3 bases from V and 4 bases from J, leaving 12 bases between. The CDR3 sequence is 13 residues long. CDR3 nucleotides: TGCAGCGTTGAGAGGGGCTTGGGCACTGAAGCTTTCTTT. This gives the protein CSVERGLGTEAFF.

This clonotype was seen only once. This rearrangement joins TRBV20-1 to TRBJ1-5, with 7 nucleotides matching TRBD1. The CDR3 has 13 residues. Per germline, CDR1 DFQATT and CDR2 SNEGSKA (reference sequence). The CDR3 coding sequence is TGCAGCTTGACAGGGACCTTCAATCAGCCCCAGCATTTT. Protein: CSLTGTFNQPQHF.

The chain carries TRBV6-5 and TRBJ1-4; 9 bases line up with TRBD1. This CDR3 is built from 18 residues. V lost 0 bases, J lost 10 bases, and 15 bases stayed unmatched. The germline V gene encodes CDR1 MNHEY and CDR2 SVGAGI. In DNA, the CDR3 is TGTGCCAGCAGTTACTCGACAGGGCAGGGACAGGGTGTGCGAAAACTGTTTTTT. Its translation: CASSYSTGQGQGVRKLFF.

This clonotype was seen a handful of times. This rearrangement joins TRBV20-1 to TRBJ1-5; 9 bases agree with TRBD1. There are 16 residues in the CDR3. After removal of 3 bases from V and 4 bases from J, the junction contained 10 bases not matched to a gene. The germline V gene has CDR1 DFQATT and CDR2 SNEGSKA (reference sequence). CDR3 region: CSARGDRVFWNQPQHF. CDR3 nucleotides: TGCAGTGCTAGGGGGGACAGGGTCTTTTGGAATCAGCCCCAGCATTTT.

This sequence joins TRBV2 and TRBJ2-1; no reliable D call. Germline assignment: CDR1 SNHLY and CDR2 FYNNEI. The CDR3 contains 12 residues. V was trimmed by 1 base and J by 9 bases, leaving 7 bases between them. The CDR3 DNA reads TGTGCCAGCAGTGAAGAGGTCGCTGAGCAGTTCTTC. Translation gives CASSEEVAEQFF.

The chain has TRBV7-2 and TRBJ2-5, with 10 bases aligning to TRBD2. Trimming at V came to 1 base and at J to 4 bases, leaving 9 bases not matched to a gene. Germline CDR1 SGHTA, CDR2 FQGNSA. The CDR3 contains 17 residues. CDR3 in DNA: TGTGCCAGCAGCTTAGGGCTAGCGGGAGTAGTAAGAGAGACCCAGTACTTC. It specifies CASSLGLAGVVRETQYF.

The chain couples TRBV15 to TRBJ2-1, with D hard to call. CDR3 size: 12 residues. The germline V gene encodes CDR1 LNHNV and CDR2 YYDKDF (reference sequence). V shed 5 bases and J shed 4 bases, with 6 bases lying between them. The CDR3 loop is CATSVGYNEQFF. The CDR3 region has the DNA TGTGCCACCAGCGTGGGTTACAATGAGCAGTTCTTC.

This clonotype was seen only a few times. J is TRBJ1-5 and V is TRBV19; 7 bases map to TRBD1. Per the germline V gene, CDR1 is LNHDA and CDR2 is SQIVND (reference sequence). V shed 7 bases, J shed 4 bases, and the junction held 7 bases outside the gene matches. The CDR3 extends over 14 amino acids. As DNA, the CDR3 is TGTGCCAGTACCCCGGGACAGCGTAATCAGCCCCAGCATTTT. Amino acid sequence: CASTPGQRNQPQHF.

This chain joins TRBV28 and TRBJ2-7; 11 bases agree with TRBD2. The CDR3 is made up of 14 amino acids. Germline V gives CDR1 MDHEN, CDR2 SYDVKM. Unmatched junction bases numbered 8, after V lost 7 bases and J lost 6 bases. The CDR3 bases are TGTGCCAGCAACCAACTAGCGGGAGCCCGCGAGCAGTACTTC. Translation gives CASNQLAGAREQYF.

The chain joins TRBV5-4 to TRBJ1-6, with a tentative D call TRBD1 (5 bases). V gave up 3 bases and J gave up 4 bases, with 14 bases separating them. This CDR3 spans 16 amino acids. Germline CDR1 SGHNT, CDR2 YYREEE (reference sequence). CDR3 protein: CASSSRMGGYNSPLHF. DNA for the CDR3: TGTGCCAGCAGCTCTCGGATGGGGGGTTATAATTCACCCCTCCACTTT.

This chain joins TRBV5-6 and TRBJ2-5; D tentatively fits TRBD1 or TRBD2 (5 bases each). CDR1 is SGHDT and CDR2 is YYEEEE in the germline V gene. The CDR3 loop spans 14 amino acids. Trimming removed 0 bases at V and 3 bases at J, with 9 bases between. This CDR3 reads CASSLEGDEETQYF. DNA of the CDR3: TGTGCCAGCAGCTTGGAAGGGGACGAAGAGACCCAGTACTTC.

The chain uses TRBV15 and TRBJ2-1; D is ambiguous. V was trimmed by 0 bases and J by 1 base, leaving 10 bases between them. This CDR3 region has 16 residues. The germline V gene encodes CDR1 LNHNV and CDR2 YYDKDF (reference sequence). CDR3: CATSRDLKQSYNEQFF. The CDR3 DNA reads TGTGCCACCAGCAGAGATCTGAAGCAGTCCTACAATGAGCAGTTCTTC.

This clonotype qualifies as large. The CDR3, as DNA: TGTGCCAGCAGCCAGAACCTCGAAGGGAATGGCTACACCTTC. This gives the protein CASSQNLEGNGYTF. V and J are TRBV14 and TRBJ1-2; D gene unclear. The V end lost 3 bases, the J end lost 6 bases, and 14 bases lay between the germline ends. The CDR3 is made up of 14 amino acids. Germline lookup yields CDR1 SGHDN and CDR2 FVKESK.